This T cell receptor (beta chain) is from a study of blood T cell repertoires in COVID-19. The germline V and J ends were trimmed by 4 bases and 2 bases, with 12 bases remaining between them. Per the germline V gene, CDR1 is SNHLY and CDR2 is FYNNEI. The CDR3 has 15 residues. As processed by the authors: Amplification from reference gene primers served as the basis for estimated nucleated cell counts. Here immunoSEQ multiplex PCR was the method, and the copy in TCRdb shows in-frame clones only, minus some. V and J calls and clone size are those listed in that table; D and trimming were worked out from the DNA. The sample includes 130,000 to 150,000 clones, about 86% of them seen just once. Donors in Cohort 3 counted as recovered after two negative PCRs, clearance, or symptom resolution.

The sequence came from a man aged 50-60 years who had recovered from COVID-19. The sample was PBMCs or T cells enriched from blood (not recorded which). The chain links TRBV2 to TRBJ1-5; weak D call: TRBD1 (6 bases). CDR3 residues: CASSVGGAGNQPQHF. CDR3 nucleotides: TGTGCCAGCAGTGTGGGGGGGGCAGGCAATCAGCCCCAGCATTTT.